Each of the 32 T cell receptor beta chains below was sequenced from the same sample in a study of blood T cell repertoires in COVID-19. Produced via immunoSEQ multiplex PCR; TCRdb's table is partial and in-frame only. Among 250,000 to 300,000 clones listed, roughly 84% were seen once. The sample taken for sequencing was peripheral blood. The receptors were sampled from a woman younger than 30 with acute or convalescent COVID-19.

The CDR3 DNA is TGTGCCACCAGCAGAGATTTCGACAGGGTTGACAATCAGCCCCAGCATTTT. It specifies CATSRDFDRVDNQPQHF. The chain links TRBV15 to TRBJ1-5, with 7 nucleotides matching TRBD1. V dropped 0 bases and J dropped 3; count of bases not matched to a gene: 8. This CDR3 region has 17 residues. CDR1 LNHNV and CDR2 YYDKDF come from the germline V gene (reference sequence).

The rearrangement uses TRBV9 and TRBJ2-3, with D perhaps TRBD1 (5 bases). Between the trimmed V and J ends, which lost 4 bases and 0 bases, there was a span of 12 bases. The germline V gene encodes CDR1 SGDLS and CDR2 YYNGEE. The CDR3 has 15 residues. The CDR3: CASSQGRTSTDTQYF. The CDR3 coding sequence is TGTGCCAGCAGCCAGGGCAGGACAAGCACAGATACGCAGTATTTT. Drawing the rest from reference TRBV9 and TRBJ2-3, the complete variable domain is DSGVTQTPKHLITATGQRVTLRCSPRSGDLSVYWYQQSLDQGLQFLIQYYNGEERAKGNILERFSAQQFPDLHSELNLSSLELGDSALYFCASSQGRTSTDTQYFGPGTRLTVL.

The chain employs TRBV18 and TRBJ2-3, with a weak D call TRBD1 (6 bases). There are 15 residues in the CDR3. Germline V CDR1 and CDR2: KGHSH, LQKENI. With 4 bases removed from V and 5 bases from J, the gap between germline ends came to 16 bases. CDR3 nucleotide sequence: TGTGCCAGCTCACTGACAGGATCCCCTGGAGATACGCAGTATTTT. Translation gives CASSLTGSPGDTQYF. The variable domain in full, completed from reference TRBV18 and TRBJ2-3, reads NAGVMQNPRHLVRRRGQEARLRCSPMKGHSHVYWYRQLPEEGLKFMVYLQKENIIDESGMPKERFSAEFPKEGPSILRIQQVVRGDSAAYFCASSLTGSPGDTQYFGPGTRLTVL.

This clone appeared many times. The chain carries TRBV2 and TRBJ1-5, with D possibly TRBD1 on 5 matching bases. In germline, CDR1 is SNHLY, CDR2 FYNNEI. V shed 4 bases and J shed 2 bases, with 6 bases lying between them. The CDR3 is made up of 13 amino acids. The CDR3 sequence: CASSGGGNQPQHF. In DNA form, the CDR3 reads TGTGCCAGCAGTGGGGGGGGCAATCAGCCCCAGCATTTT.

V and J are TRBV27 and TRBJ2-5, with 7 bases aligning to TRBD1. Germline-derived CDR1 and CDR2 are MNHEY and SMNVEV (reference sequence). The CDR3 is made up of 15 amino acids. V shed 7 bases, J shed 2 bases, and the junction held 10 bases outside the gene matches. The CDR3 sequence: CASNPGQPIQETQYF. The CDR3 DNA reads TGTGCCAGCAACCCGGGACAGCCAATTCAAGAGACCCAGTACTTC.

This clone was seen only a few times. CDR3 nucleotide sequence: TGTGCCAGCACAGTGTGGACAGGGGACTATGGCTACACCTTC. It translates to CASTVWTGDYGYTF. The V gene is TRBV2, the J gene TRBJ1-2; 9 nucleotides agree with TRBD1. V lost 7 bases to trimming and J lost 3 bases; unmatched junction nucleotides: 6. Germline V gives CDR1 SNHLY, CDR2 FYNNEI. The CDR3 spans 14 residues.

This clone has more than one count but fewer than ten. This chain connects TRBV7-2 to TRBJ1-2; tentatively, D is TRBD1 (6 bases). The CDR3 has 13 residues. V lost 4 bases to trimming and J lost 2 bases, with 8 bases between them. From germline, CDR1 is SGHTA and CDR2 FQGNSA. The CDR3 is CASSSQGNYGYTF. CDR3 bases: TGTGCCAGCAGCTCCCAGGGGAACTATGGCTACACCTTC.

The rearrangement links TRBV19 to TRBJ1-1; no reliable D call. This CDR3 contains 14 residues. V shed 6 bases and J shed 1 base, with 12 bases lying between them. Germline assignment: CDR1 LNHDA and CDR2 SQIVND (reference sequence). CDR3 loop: CASSIQTKNTEAFF. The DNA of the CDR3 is TGTGCCAGTAGCATCCAGACAAAGAACACTGAAGCTTTCTTT.

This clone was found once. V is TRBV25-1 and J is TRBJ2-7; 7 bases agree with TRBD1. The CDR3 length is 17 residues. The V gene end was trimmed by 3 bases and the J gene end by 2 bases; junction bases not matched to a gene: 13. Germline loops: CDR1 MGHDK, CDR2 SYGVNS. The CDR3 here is CASSDRTGSTSTYEQYF. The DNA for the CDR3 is TGTGCCAGCAGTGACCGGACAGGCTCTACAAGTACCTACGAGCAGTACTTC.

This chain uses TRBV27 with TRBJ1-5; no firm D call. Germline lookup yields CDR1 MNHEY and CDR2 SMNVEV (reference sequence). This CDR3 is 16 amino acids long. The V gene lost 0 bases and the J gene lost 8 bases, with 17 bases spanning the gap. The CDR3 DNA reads TGTGCCAGCAGTTTATCGGCATCCAGAAAGCGCGAGCCCCAGCATTTT. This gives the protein CASSLSASRKREPQHF.

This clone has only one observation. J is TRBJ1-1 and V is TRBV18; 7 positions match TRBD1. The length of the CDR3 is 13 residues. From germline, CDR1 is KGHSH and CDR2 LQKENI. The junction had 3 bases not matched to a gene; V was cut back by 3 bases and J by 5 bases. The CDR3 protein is CASSPTQGTEAFF. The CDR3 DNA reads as TGTGCCAGCTCACCTACACAGGGGACTGAAGCTTTCTTT.

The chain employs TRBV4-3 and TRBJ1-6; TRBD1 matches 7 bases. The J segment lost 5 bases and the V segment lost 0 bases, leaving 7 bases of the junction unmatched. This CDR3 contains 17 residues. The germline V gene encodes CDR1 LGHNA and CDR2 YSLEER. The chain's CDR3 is CASSQDGQGGHNSPLHF. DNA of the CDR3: TGCGCCAGCAGCCAAGATGGGCAGGGGGGACATAATTCACCCCTCCACTTT.

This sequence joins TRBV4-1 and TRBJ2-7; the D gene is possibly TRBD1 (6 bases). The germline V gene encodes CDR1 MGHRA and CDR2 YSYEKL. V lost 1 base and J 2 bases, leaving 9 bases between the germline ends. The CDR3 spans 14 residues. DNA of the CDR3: TGCGCCAGCAGCCAAGGGTCAGGGGCCTACGAGCAGTACTTC. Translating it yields CASSQGSGAYEQYF.

In DNA form, the CDR3 reads TGTGCCAGCAGCTTAGATACAGGACCCGAAGCTTTCTTT. Amino acids: CASSLDTGPEAFF. The chain joins TRBV7-2 to TRBJ1-1; D might be TRBD1 (5 bases). Germline CDR1 and CDR2: SGHTA and FQGNSA. CDR3 length: 13 amino acids. The V end was cut by 1 base, the J end by 8 bases, with 11 bases between. The full variable domain, completed using reference TRBV7-2 and TRBJ1-1, is GAGVSQSPSNKVTEKGKDVELRCDPISGHTALYWYRQSLGQGLEFLIYFQGNSAPDKSGLPSDRFSAERTGGSVSTLTIQRTQQEDSAVYLCASSLDTGPEAFFGQGTRLTVV.

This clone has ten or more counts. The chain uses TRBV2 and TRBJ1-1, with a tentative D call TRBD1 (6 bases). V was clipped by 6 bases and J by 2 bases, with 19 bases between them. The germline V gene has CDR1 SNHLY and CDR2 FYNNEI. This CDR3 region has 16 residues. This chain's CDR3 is CASSADSRRGNTEAFF. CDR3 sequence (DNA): TGTGCCAGCAGCGCGGACAGCAGGCGTGGAAACACTGAAGCTTTCTTT. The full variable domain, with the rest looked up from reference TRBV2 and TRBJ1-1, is EPEVTQTPSHQVTQMGQEVILRCVPISNHLYFYWYRQILGQKVEFLVSFYNNEISEKSEIFDDQFSVERPDGSNFTLKIRSTKLEDSAMYFCASSADSRRGNTEAFFGQGTRLTVV.

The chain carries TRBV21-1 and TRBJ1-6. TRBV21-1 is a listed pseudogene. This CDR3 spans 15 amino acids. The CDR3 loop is CASSATGGDNSPLHF. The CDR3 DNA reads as TGTGCCAGCAGCGCCACCGGGGGAGATAATTCACCCCTCCACTTT.

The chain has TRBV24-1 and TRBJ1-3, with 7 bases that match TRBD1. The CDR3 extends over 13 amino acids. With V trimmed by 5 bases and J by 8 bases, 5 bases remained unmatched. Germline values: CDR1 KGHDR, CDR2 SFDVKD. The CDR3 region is CATSAAGQDTIYF. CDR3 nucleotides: TGTGCCACCAGTGCGGCAGGACAGGACACCATATATTTT.

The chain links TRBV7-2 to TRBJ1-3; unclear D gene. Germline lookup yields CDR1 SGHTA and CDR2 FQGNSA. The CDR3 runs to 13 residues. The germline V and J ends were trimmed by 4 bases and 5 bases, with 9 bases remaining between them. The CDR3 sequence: CASSSRTRNTIYF. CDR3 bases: TGTGCCAGCAGCTCCCGGACTCGAAACACCATATATTTT. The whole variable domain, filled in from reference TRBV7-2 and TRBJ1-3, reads GAGVSQSPSNKVTEKGKDVELRCDPISGHTALYWYRQSLGQGLEFLIYFQGNSAPDKSGLPSDRFSAERTGGSVSTLTIQRTQQEDSAVYLCASSSRTRNTIYFGEGSWLTVV.

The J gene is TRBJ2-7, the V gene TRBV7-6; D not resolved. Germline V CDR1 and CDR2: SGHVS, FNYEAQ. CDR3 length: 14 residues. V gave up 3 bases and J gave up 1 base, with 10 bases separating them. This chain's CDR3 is CASSFEAGSYEQYF. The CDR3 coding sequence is TGTGCCAGCAGCTTCGAGGCTGGATCCTACGAGCAGTACTTC.

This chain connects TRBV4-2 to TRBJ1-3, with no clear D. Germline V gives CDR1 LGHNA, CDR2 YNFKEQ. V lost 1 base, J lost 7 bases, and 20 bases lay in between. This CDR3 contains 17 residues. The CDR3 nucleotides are TGTGCCAGCAGCCAAGTAGGTCCCGATCACCTCGGGAACACCATATATTTT. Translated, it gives CASSQVGPDHLGNTIYF.

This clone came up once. Here the CDR3 DNA reads TGTGCCAGCGCTAGAAACCAAGGACAAGAGGAAAAACTGTTTTTT. It specifies CASARNQGQEEKLFF. The chain uses TRBV7-2 and TRBJ1-4, with a possible D match to TRBD1 (5 bases). Germline V gene data show CDR1 as SGHTA and CDR2 as FQGNSA. There are 15 residues in the CDR3. V was shortened by 8 bases and J by 8 bases, with 21 bases between the two germline ends.

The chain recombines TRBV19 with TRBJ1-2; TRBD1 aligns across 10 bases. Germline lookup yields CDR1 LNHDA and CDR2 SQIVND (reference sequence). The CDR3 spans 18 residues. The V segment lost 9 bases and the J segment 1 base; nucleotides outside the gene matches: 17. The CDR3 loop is CASRPGTGVPPYNYGYTF. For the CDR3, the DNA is TGTGCCAGCCGACCAGGGACAGGGGTCCCCCCGTATAACTATGGCTACACCTTC.

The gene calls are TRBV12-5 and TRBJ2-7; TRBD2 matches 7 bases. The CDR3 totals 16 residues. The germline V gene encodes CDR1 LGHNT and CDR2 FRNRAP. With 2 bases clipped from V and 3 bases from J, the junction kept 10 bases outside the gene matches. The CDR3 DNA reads TGTGCTAGTGGTTTGTCAAGGGGACTATTCGGCTACGAGCAGTACTTC. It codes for CASGLSRGLFGYEQYF.

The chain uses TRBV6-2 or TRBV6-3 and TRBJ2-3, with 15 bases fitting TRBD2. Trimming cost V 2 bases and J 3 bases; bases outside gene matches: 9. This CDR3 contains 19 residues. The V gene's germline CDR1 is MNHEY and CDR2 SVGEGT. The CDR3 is CASSYPDRGLAGGTDTQYF. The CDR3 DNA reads TGTGCCAGCAGTTACCCCGACAGGGGACTAGCGGGAGGAACAGATACGCAGTATTTT.

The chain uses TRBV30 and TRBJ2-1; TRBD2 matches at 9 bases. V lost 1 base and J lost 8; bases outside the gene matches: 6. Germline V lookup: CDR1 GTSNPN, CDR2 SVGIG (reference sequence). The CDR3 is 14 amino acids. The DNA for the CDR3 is TGTGCCTGGAGTGGGGCGGGAGGGCCCCATGAGCAGTTCTTC. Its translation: CAWSGAGGPHEQFF.

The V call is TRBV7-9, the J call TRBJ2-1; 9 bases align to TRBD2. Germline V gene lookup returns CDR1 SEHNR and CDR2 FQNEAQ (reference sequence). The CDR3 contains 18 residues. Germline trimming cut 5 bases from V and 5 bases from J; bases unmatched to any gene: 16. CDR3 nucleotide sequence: TGTGCCAGCAGCCCCACCGGGGCGGGAGGGCTTAAGGACAATGAGCAGTTCTTC. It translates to CASSPTGAGGLKDNEQFF. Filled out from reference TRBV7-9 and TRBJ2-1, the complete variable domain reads DTGVSQNPRHKITKRGQNVTFRCDPISEHNRLYWYRQTLGQGPEFLTYFQNEAQLEKSRLLSDRFSAERPKGSFSTLEIQRTEQGDSAMYLCASSPTGAGGLKDNEQFFGPGTRLTVL.

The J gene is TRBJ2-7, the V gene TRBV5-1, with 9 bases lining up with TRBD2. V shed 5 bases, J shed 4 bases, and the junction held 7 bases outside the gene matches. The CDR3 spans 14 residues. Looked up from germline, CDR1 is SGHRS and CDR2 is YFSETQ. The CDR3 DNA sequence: TGCGCCAGCAGAATTTCTAGCGGGACATACGAGCAGTACTTC. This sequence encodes CASRISSGTYEQYF.

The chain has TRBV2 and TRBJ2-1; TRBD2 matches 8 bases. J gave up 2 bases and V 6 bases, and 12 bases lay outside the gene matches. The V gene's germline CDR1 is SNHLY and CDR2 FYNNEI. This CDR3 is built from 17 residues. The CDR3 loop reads CASRQEGGLAAYNEQFF. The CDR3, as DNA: TGTGCCAGCAGACAAGAGGGAGGACTAGCAGCCTACAATGAGCAGTTCTTC.

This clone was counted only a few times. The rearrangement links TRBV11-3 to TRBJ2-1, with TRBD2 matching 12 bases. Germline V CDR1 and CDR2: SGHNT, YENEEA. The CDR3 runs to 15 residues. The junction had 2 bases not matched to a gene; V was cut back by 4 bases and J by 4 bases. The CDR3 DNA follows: TGTGCCAGCAGCTCCGGGACTAGCGGGTACAATGAGCAGTTCTTC. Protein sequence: CASSSGTSGYNEQFF.

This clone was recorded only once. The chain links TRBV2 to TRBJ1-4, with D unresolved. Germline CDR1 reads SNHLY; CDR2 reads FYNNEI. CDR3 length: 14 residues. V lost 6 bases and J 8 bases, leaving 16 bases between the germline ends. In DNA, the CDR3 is TGTGCCAGCAGCGATGGACTGGGAGGGGAAAAACTGTTTTTT. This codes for CASSDGLGGEKLFF.

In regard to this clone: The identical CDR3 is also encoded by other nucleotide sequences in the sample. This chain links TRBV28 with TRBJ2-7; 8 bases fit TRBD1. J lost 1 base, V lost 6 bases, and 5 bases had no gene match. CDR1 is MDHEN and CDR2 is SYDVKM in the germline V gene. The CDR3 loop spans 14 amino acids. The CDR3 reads CASRRRQGSYEQYF. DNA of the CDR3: TGTGCCAGCAGGAGGAGACAGGGGTCCTACGAGCAGTACTTC.

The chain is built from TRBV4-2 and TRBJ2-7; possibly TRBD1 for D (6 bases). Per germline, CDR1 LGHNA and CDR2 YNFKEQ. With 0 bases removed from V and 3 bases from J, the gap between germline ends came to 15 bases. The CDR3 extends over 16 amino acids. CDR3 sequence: CASSQDGTIIGYEQYF. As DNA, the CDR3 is TGTGCCAGCAGCCAAGACGGGACAATTATAGGCTACGAGCAGTACTTC.